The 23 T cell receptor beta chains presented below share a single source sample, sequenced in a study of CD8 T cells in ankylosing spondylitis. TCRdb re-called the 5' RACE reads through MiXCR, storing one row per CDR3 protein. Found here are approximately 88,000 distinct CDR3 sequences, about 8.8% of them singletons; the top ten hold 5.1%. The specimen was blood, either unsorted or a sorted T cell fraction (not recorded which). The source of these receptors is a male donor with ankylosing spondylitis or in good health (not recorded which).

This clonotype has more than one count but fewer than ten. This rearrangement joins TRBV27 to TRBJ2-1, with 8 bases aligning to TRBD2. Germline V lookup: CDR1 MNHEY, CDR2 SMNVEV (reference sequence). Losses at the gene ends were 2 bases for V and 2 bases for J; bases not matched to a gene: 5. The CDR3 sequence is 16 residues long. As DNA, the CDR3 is TGTGCCAGCAGTTTAATCAGCGGGGGCCCCTACAATGAGCAGTTCTTC. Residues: CASSLISGGPYNEQFF.

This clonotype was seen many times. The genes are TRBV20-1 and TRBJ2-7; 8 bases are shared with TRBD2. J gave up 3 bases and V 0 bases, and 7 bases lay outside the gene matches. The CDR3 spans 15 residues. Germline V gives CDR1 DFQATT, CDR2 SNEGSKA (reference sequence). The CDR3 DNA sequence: TGCAGTGCTAGAGACACCACTAGCGGTGTCTACGAGCAGTACTTC. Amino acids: CSARDTTSGVYEQYF.

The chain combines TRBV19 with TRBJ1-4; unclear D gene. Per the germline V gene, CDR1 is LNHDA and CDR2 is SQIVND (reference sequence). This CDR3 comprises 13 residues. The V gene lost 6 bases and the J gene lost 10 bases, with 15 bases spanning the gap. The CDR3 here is CASSPPERAKLFF. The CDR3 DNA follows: TGTGCCAGTAGCCCCCCGGAGAGGGCAAAACTGTTTTTT.

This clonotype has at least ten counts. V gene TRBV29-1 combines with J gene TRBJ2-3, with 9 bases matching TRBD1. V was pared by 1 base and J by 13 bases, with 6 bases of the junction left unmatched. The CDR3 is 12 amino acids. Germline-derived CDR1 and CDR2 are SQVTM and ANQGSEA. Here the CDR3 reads CSVEGDRVWKYF. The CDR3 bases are TGCAGCGTTGAAGGGGACAGGGTATGGAAGTATTTT.

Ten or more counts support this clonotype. Here the CDR3 reads CASSDGGQPQHF. CDR3 sequence (DNA): TGTGCCAGCAGTGACGGGGGGCAGCCCCAGCATTTT. The chain employs TRBV6-1 and TRBJ1-5; a weak D match, TRBD1 (5 bases). Trimming removed 3 bases from V and 7 bases from J, with 7 bases in between. The CDR3 is made up of 12 amino acids. Germline assignment: CDR1 MNHNS and CDR2 SASEGT.

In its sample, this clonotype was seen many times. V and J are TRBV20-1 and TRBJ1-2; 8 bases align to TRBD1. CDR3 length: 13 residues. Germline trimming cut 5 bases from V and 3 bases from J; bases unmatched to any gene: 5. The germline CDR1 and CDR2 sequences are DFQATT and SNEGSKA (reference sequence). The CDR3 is CSARDRSDYGYTF. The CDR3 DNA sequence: TGCAGTGCTCGGGACAGGTCTGACTATGGCTACACCTTC.

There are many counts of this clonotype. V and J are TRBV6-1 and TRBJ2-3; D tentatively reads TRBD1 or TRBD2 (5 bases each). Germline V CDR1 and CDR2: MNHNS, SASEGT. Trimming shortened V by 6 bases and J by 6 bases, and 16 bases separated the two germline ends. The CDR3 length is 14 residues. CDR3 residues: CASSSTPGGDTQYF. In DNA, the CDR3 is TGTGCCAGCAGCTCTACGCCTGGGGGTGATACGCAGTATTTT.

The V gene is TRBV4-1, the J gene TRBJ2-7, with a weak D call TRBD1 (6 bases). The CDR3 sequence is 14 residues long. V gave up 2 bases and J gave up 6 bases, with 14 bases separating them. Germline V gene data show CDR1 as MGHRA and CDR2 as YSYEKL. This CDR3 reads CASSQSSQGSEQYF. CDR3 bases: TGCGCCAGCAGCCAAAGTTCCCAGGGGAGCGAGCAGTACTTC.

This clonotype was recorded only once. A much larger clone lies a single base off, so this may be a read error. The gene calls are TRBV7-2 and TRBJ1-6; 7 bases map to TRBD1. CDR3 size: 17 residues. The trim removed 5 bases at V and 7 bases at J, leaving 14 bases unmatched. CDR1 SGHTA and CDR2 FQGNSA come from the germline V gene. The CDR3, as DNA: TGTGCCAGCAGCCCCGCGGGACAGCGAGCCCCCAATTCACCCCTCCACTTT. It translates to CASSPAGQRAPNSPLHF.

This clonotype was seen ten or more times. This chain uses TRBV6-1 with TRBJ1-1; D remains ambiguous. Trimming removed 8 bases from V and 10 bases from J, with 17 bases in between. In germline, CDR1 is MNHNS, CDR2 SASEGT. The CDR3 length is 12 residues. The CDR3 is CASRAEAVRAFF. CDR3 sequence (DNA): TGTGCCAGCCGGGCGGAGGCGGTCCGAGCTTTCTTT.

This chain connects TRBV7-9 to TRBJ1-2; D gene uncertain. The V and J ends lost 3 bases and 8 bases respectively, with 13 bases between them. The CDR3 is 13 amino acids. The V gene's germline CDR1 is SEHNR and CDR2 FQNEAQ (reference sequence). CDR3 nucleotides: TGTGCCAGCAGCTTTTCCCCAAAGCTCGGCTACACCTTC. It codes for CASSFSPKLGYTF.

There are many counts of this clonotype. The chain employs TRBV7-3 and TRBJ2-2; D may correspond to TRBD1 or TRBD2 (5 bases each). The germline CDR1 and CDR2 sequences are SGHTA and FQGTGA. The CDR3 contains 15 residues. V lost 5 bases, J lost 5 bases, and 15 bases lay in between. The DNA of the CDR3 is TGTGCCAGCAGCGAACGACCGGGGCCAACCGGGGAGCTGTTTTTT. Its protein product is CASSERPGPTGELFF.

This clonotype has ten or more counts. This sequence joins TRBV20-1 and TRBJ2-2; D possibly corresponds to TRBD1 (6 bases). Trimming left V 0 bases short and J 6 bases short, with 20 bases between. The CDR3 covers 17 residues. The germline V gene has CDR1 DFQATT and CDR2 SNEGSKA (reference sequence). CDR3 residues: CSARDSYRALWAGELFF. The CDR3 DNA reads TGCAGTGCTAGAGATTCCTACAGGGCTTTGTGGGCCGGGGAGCTGTTTTTT.

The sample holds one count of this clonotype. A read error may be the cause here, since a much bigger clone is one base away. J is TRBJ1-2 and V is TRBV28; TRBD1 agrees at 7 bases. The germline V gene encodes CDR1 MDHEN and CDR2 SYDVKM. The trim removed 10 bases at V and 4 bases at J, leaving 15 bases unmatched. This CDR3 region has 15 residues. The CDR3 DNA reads TGTGCCAACAGCCAGGGCAGCGAGGGGGCCTATGGCTACACCTTC. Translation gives CANSQGSEGAYGYTF.

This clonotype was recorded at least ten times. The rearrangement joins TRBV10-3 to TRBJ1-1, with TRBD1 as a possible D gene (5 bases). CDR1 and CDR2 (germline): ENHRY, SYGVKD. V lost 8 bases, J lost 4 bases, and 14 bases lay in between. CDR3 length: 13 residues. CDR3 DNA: TGTGCCATCTCTTTCGGCGGGGGCACTGAAGCTTTCTTT. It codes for CAISFGGGTEAFF.

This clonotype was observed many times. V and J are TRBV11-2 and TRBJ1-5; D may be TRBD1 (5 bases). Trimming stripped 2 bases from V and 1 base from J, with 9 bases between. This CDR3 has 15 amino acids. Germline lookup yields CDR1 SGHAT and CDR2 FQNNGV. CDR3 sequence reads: CASSLTRGSNQPQHF. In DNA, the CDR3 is TGTGCCAGCAGCTTAACGAGGGGAAGCAATCAGCCCCAGCATTTT.

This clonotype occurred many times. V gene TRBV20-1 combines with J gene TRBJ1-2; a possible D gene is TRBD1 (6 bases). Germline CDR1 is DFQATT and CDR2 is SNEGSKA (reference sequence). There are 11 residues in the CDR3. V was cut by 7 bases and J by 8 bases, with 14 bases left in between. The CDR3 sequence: CSVGGAGGYTF. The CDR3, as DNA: TGCAGTGTGGGGGGGGCTGGGGGCTACACCTTC.

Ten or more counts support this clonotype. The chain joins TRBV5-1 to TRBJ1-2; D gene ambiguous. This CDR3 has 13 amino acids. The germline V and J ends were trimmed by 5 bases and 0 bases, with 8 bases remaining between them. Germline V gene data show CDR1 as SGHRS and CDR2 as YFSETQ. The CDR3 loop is CASRKGTNYGYTF. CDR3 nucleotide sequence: TGCGCCAGCAGAAAGGGAACTAACTATGGCTACACCTTC.

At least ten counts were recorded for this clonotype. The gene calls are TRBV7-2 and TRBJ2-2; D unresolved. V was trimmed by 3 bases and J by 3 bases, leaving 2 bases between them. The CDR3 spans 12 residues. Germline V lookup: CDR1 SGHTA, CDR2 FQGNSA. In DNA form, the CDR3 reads TGTGCCAGCAGCTTGCACACCGGGGAGCTGTTTTTT. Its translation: CASSLHTGELFF.

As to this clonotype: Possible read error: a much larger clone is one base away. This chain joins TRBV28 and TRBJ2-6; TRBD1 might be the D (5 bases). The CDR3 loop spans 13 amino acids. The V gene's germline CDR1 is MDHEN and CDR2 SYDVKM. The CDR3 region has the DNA TGTGCCAGCGTCCGCTCTGGGGCCAACGTCCTGATTTTC. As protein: CASVRSGANVLIF.

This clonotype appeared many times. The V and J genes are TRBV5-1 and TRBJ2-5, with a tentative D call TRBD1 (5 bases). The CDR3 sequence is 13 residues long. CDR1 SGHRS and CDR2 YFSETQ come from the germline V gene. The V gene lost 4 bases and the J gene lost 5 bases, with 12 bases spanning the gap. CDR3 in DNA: TGCGCCAGCAGCGCGGACATTCTGGAGACCCAGTACTTC. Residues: CASSADILETQYF.

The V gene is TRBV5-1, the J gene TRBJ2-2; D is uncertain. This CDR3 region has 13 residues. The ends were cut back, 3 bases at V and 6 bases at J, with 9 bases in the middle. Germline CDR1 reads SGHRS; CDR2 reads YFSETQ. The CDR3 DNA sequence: TGCGCCAGCAGCTCCCAAATTCCCGGGGAGCTGTTTTTT. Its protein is CASSSQIPGELFF.

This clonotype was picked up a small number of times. The CDR3 here is CSGESSETDTQYF. CDR3 in DNA: TGCAGCGGGGAATCTAGCGAGACAGATACGCAGTATTTT. This chain connects TRBV29-1 to TRBJ2-3; possibly TRBD2 for D (6 bases). In germline, CDR1 is SQVTM, CDR2 ANQGSEA. This CDR3 region has 13 residues. Trimming removed 7 bases at V and 3 bases at J, with 14 bases between.